This TCR beta chain was obtained from a study of tumor and adjacent non-tumor tissue in lung cancer. Study-wide results and caveats: In normal lung, the top 100 clones were significantly more dominant than in tumor.

As concerns this clonotype: Its antigen is unidentified. At one end the junction does not follow the germline gene, possibly because of a read error.

This CDR3 spans 15 amino acids. Germline CDR1 ENHRY, CDR2 SYGVKD. Three rounds of nested PCR, following a modified ARM-PCR protocol, produced the TCRbeta library. TCRdb ran MiXCR on the multiplex PCR reads and lists one entry per CDR3 protein. The sample holds about 86,000 distinct CDR3 sequences, roughly 77% seen once. This sample's RNA came from whole unsorted tissue. More than 3 cm separated this lung sample from the edge of the tumor. Sample: distant non-tumor lung tissue. The TCR was taken from a woman between 50 and 59 years old with non-small cell lung cancer. V and J are TRBV10-3 and TRBJ2-3; D tentatively fits TRBD1 or TRBD2 (5 bases each). This CDR3 reads CAISEGTVGSDTQYF. The CDR3 coding sequence is TGTGCCATCAGTGAAGGGACGGTGGGGAGTGATACACAGTATTTT.